The rows below give T cell receptor beta chains drawn from one sample of a study of a mutant IDH1 vaccine in newly diagnosed glioma. These TCRs are of unknown antigen specificity. The protocol was immunoSEQ multiplex PCR, while the TCRdb copy is restricted to in-frame clones and leaves out a portion. The table records tens of thousands of clones, 75% to 85% of them present only once. This specimen was PBMCs, taken from a glioma patient whose treatment included an IDH1 peptide vaccine. The receptors stem from a man aged 40-55 years with glioma. Each CDR3 is given with its conserved first and last residue. The D gene is left open where the match is weak. Some rows mark clone size as missing; the rest say once, few, many or name a class of expanded clone.

CDR3aa	CDR3nt	d_gene	abundance	v_gene	j_gene
CAISGLGVGNEQFF	TGTGCCATCAGTGGACTCGGGGTAGGGAATGAGCAGTTCTTC	.	.	TRBV10-3	TRBJ2-1
CASSTGGAVGYTF	TGTGCCAGCAGCACAGGGGGGGCAGTCGGCTACACCTTC	TRBD1	.	TRBV6-6	TRBJ1-2
CASSSAGATNEKLFF	TGTGCCAGCAGCTCAGCAGGCGCAACTAATGAAAAACTGTTTTTT	.	.	TRBV11-2	TRBJ1-4
CASSELAPSTDTQYF	TGTGCCAGCAGTGAACTAGCTCCAAGCACAGATACGCAGTATTTT	.	.	TRBV6-1	TRBJ2-3
CASRRSDRGSYNEQFF	TGTGCCAGTCGGCGTAGCGACCGTGGGAGTTACAATGAGCAGTTCTTC	.	.	TRBV2	TRBJ2-1
CASSIDGTSGNTIYF	TGTGCCAGTAGTATCGACGGGACGTCTGGAAACACCATATATTTT	.	.	TRBV19	TRBJ1-3
CASSPRAGLEQYF	TGTGCCAGCAGTCCTCGTGCAGGGCTCGAGCAGTACTTC	.	once	TRBV27	TRBJ2-7
CASSFLNGYTF	TGTGCCAGCAGTTTTTTAAATGGCTACACCTTC	.	.	TRBV28	TRBJ1-2
CAWSALAGVTDTQYF	TGTGCCTGGAGTGCCCTAGCGGGAGTTACAGATACGCAGTATTTT	TRBD2	.	TRBV30	TRBJ2-3
CAGIFGQAKNIQYF	TGTGCCGGCATTTTTGGACAAGCCAAAAACATTCAGTACTTC	.	.	TRBV21-1	TRBJ2-4
CASLESQYF	TGTGCCAGCCTAGAGTCCCAGTACTTC	.	.	TRBV27	TRBJ2-5
CASSLFGGRHTGELFF	TGTGCCAGCAGTTTATTCGGCGGGAGACACACCGGGGAGCTGTTTTTT	TRBD2	.	TRBV28	TRBJ2-2
CASSWTSGRRDTQYF	TGTGCCAGCAGTTGGACTAGCGGGAGGAGAGATACGCAGTATTTT	TRBD2	once	TRBV27	TRBJ2-3
CASRHDRSSYNEQFF	TGTGCCAGTAGACACGATCGGAGCTCCTACAATGAGCAGTTCTTC	.	.	TRBV19	TRBJ2-1
CASSVWTSGTGELFF	TGTGCCAGCAGTGTTTGGACTAGCGGCACCGGGGAGCTGTTTTTT	TRBD2	.	TRBV2	TRBJ2-2
CASSVGEGMNTEAFF	TGTGCCAGCAGCGTTGGTGAGGGAATGAACACTGAAGCTTTCTTT	.	.	TRBV9	TRBJ1-1
CAWSTGGNQPQHF	TGTGCCTGGTCTACAGGCGGCAATCAGCCCCAGCATTTT	.	.	TRBV30	TRBJ1-5
CASSEEVYNEKLFF	TGTGCCAGCAGTGAAGAAGTATATAATGAAAAACTGTTTTTT	.	.	TRBV2	TRBJ1-4
CASSLGVWEGDSNQPQHF	TGTGCCAGCAGCTTGGGAGTCTGGGAGGGGGATAGCAATCAGCCCCAGCATTTT	.	.	TRBV5-8	TRBJ1-5
CASSPRVAKNIQYF	TGTGCCAGCTCACCAAGGGTAGCCAAAAACATTCAGTACTTC	.	.	TRBV18	TRBJ2-4
CASSEFPGRESHGNTIYF	TGTGCCAGCAGCGAGTTCCCCGGGCGAGAGTCTCACGGAAACACCATATATTTT	.	.	TRBV7-6	TRBJ1-3
CASSLAAGFTEAFF	TGCGCCAGCAGCTTGGCCGCCGGATTCACTGAAGCTTTCTTT	.	.	TRBV5-1	TRBJ1-1
CASSAGVPNTEAFF	TGTGCCAGCAGCGCCGGGGTCCCGAACACTGAAGCTTTCTTT	.	.	TRBV9	TRBJ1-1
CASSQEGTGPHYGYTF	TGTGCCAGCAGCCAAGAGGGGACAGGCCCTCACTATGGCTACACCTTC	TRBD1	.	TRBV4-2	TRBJ1-2
CASSLAGAGYNEQFF	TGTGCCAGCAGCTTAGCGGGGGCGGGGTACAATGAGCAGTTCTTC	.	.	TRBV7-2	TRBJ2-1
CASSLVSTEAFF	TGTGCCAGCAGTTTAGTCTCCACTGAAGCTTTCTTT	.	once	TRBV28	TRBJ1-1
CASSLTGEGQPQHF	TGTGCCAGCAGTCTCACGGGGGAGGGTCAGCCCCAGCATTTT	.	once	TRBV27	TRBJ1-5
CAISRTGEVNQPQHF	TGTGCCATCAGTAGGACAGGGGAGGTCAATCAGCCCCAGCATTTT	TRBD1	.	TRBV10-3	TRBJ1-5
CASAVEGGNIQYF	TGTGCCAGCGCGGTGGAAGGGGGGAACATTCAGTACTTC	.	.	TRBV5-6	TRBJ2-4
CASSLDLRFGDSQTQYF	TGTGCCAGCAGCTTAGATTTGCGGTTTGGTGACAGCCAGACCCAGTACTTC	.	.	TRBV7-2	TRBJ2-5
CAISTGTGTYNEQFF	TGTGCCATCAGCACCGGGACAGGGACCTACAATGAGCAGTTCTTC	TRBD1	.	TRBV10-3	TRBJ2-1
CASSAGIGRTGELFF	TGTGCCAGCAGTGCGGGAATAGGGCGCACCGGGGAGCTGTTTTTT	.	.	TRBV27	TRBJ2-2
CASSETWDTPLHF	TGTGCCAGCAGTGAAACCTGGGATACACCCCTCCACTTT	.	.	TRBV6-4	TRBJ1-6
CASSAERPSGNTIYF	TGTGCCAGCAGTGCTGAAAGGCCCTCTGGAAACACCATATATTTT	.	few	TRBV2	TRBJ1-3
CASSDSPGYSNQPQHF	TGTGCCAGCAGTGACTCTCCAGGATATAGCAATCAGCCCCAGCATTTT	.	few	TRBV6-4	TRBJ1-5
CASSLDGQGVGGYTF	TGCGCCAGCAGCTTGGATGGACAGGGGGTAGGTGGCTACACCTTC	TRBD1	.	TRBV5-1	TRBJ1-2
CASSPLAQETQYF	TGCGCCAGCAGCCCTCTCGCCCAAGAGACCCAGTACTTC	.	.	TRBV5-1	TRBJ2-5